The present entry profiles one T cell receptor beta chain with its context. These data belong to a study of cytomegalovirus exposure and HLA in healthy donors. PCR used 60 Vbeta primers and 13 Jbeta primers. The assay was immunoSEQ multiplex PCR, and TCRdb's table has in-frame clones only and misses some. Among about 130,000 clones, 74% were seen once, and the ten largest hold about 4.4%. The source material was PBMCs. The receptor comes from a woman between 50 and 59 years old in good health and CMV-seropositive.

The CDR3 region has the DNA TGTGCCAGCGGCTTACTAGGGACCCAGTACTTC. Translation: CASGLLGTQYF. The chain uses TRBV28 and TRBJ2-5; D is perhaps TRBD2 (5 bases). From germline, CDR1 is MDHEN and CDR2 SYDVKM. V lost 8 bases to trimming and J lost 7 bases, with 11 bases between them. This CDR3 contains 11 residues.